This TCR beta chain was identified during a study of T cells in localized non-small cell lung cancer. Study outcomes and limitations: Uninvolved adjacent lung had higher T cell clonality than tumor and all other tissues. Only one tumor region was sequenced, so heterogeneity remains possible. Out of the top 100 tumor clones, a median about 50 were seen in adjacent lung. A raised T cell density in blood coincided with lengthier overall survival.

This table comes from immunoSEQ multiplex PCR, and its TCRdb copy is limited to in-frame clones, with some not included. The sample shows about 20,000 clones, about 85% of them seen only once. In its sample, this clone was seen a few times. What it binds is not known. The sample was PBMCs, taken before any cancer treatment. This TCR was recovered from a man aged 35 to 69 with stage II squamous cell lung carcinoma.

The CDR3 DNA reads as TGCGCCAGCAGCCAAGACGGTGCGGGGGGCGTCAGGAATGAGCAGTTCTTC. Translated, it gives CASSQDGAGGVRNEQFF. J is TRBJ2-1 and V is TRBV4-1; 8 bases line up with TRBD2. The V gene's germline CDR1 is MGHRA and CDR2 YSYEKL. With V trimmed by 0 bases and J by 7 bases, 11 bases remained unmatched. There are 17 residues in the CDR3.